These T cell receptor beta chains were read from a single sample in a study of T cells in Graves' hyperthyroidism and ophthalmopathy. Each CDR3 protein gets one entry after TCRdb re-called the multiplex PCR reads with MiXCR. The sample lists nearly 600,000 distinct CDR3 sequences, approximately 14% occurring once. The sequenced sample was blood. These receptors were taken from a woman in her twenties or thirties with Graves' hyperthyroidism that later progressed to Graves' ophthalmopathy. CDR3s include the opening cysteine and the closing phenylalanine or tryptophan. Fields, in order: CDR3 length, clone size, J gene, D gene, V gene, CDR3 protein, CDR3 DNA. D genes are given only for firm matches. Size tells how often a clone was seen (once, few, many) or the class of an expanded clone, and some rows leave it out.

len: 18; abundance: NA; j_gene: TRBJ1-5; d_gene: NA; v_gene: TRBV11-3; CDR3aa: CASSPPPRDPGGNQPQHF; CDR3nt: TGTGCCAGCAGCCCCCCCCCCCGGGACCCCGGAGGCAATCAGCCCCAGCATTTT
len: 16; abundance: few; j_gene: TRBJ2-7; d_gene: TRBD2; v_gene: TRBV12-3/TRBV12-4; CDR3aa: CASRLGLAGGTYEQYF; CDR3nt: TGTGCCAGCAGACTCGGACTAGCGGGAGGCACCTACGAGCAGTACTTC
len: 15; abundance: many; j_gene: TRBJ1-5; d_gene: TRBD1; v_gene: TRBV28; CDR3aa: CASSPTGAGRQPQHF; CDR3nt: TGTGCCAGCAGTCCGACAGGGGCTGGACGTCAGCCCCAGCATTTT
len: 14; abundance: NA; j_gene: TRBJ2-1; d_gene: TRBD1; v_gene: TRBV7-9; CDR3aa: CASSPRTGLDEQFF; CDR3nt: TGTGCCAGCAGCCCTCGGACAGGGTTGGATGAGCAGTTCTTC
len: 11; abundance: many; j_gene: TRBJ2-2; d_gene: NA; v_gene: TRBV12-3/TRBV12-4; CDR3aa: CASTQVGELFF; CDR3nt: TGTGCCAGCACCCAAGTGGGGGAGCTGTTTTTT
len: 14; abundance: NA; j_gene: TRBJ2-7; d_gene: NA; v_gene: TRBV9; CDR3aa: CASSAVAGNNEQYF; CDR3nt: TGTGCCAGCAGCGCAGTGGCAGGAAACAATGAGCAGTACTTC
len: 13; abundance: few; j_gene: TRBJ2-5; d_gene: TRBD2; v_gene: TRBV11-2; CDR3aa: CASSLGLAGVQYF; CDR3nt: TGTGCCAGCAGCTTAGGACTAGCGGGAGTTCAGTACTTC
len: 16; abundance: NA; j_gene: TRBJ2-1; d_gene: NA; v_gene: TRBV19; CDR3aa: CASSLGRTTSYNEQFF; CDR3nt: TGTGCCAGTAGTTTGGGTCGGACTACGTCCTACAATGAGCAGTTCTTC
len: 14; abundance: many; j_gene: TRBJ2-7; d_gene: TRBD2; v_gene: TRBV27; CDR3aa: CASSLGTGGSEQYF; CDR3nt: TGTGCCAGCAGTTTGGGGACGGGAGGGTCCGAGCAGTACTTC
len: 16; abundance: many; j_gene: TRBJ2-5; d_gene: TRBD2; v_gene: TRBV27; CDR3aa: CASSFSGTSGSETQYF; CDR3nt: TGTGCCAGCAGTTTTTCCGGGACTAGCGGGTCCGAGACCCAGTACTTC
len: 15; abundance: few; j_gene: TRBJ2-1; d_gene: TRBD2; v_gene: TRBV20-1; CDR3aa: CSVRRLAGGYNEQFF; CDR3nt: TGCAGTGTCAGAAGACTAGCGGGAGGGTACAATGAGCAGTTCTTC
len: 22; abundance: NA; j_gene: TRBJ2-5; d_gene: TRBD2; v_gene: TRBV6-2/TRBV6-3; CDR3aa: CASSPFRTFGTSGTPREETQYF; CDR3nt: TGTGCCAGCAGCCCTTTCAGAACGTTCGGGACTAGCGGGACCCCCAGGGAAGAGACCCAGTACTTC
len: 11; abundance: many; j_gene: TRBJ2-7; d_gene: NA; v_gene: TRBV27; CDR3aa: CASTGLGEQYF; CDR3nt: TGTGCCAGCACCGGTCTCGGAGAGCAGTACTTC
len: 14; abundance: few; j_gene: TRBJ1-1; d_gene: NA; v_gene: TRBV20-1; CDR3aa: CSARDLGWVTEAFF; CDR3nt: TGCAGTGCTAGAGATCTTGGATGGGTCACTGAAGCTTTCTTT
len: 13; abundance: NA; j_gene: TRBJ2-1; d_gene: TRBD1; v_gene: TRBV2; CDR3aa: CASNGQGMSEQFF; CDR3nt: TGTGCCAGCAATGGACAGGGAATGAGCGAGCAGTTCTTC
len: 12; abundance: many; j_gene: TRBJ2-3; d_gene: NA; v_gene: TRBV20-1; CDR3aa: CSARGSLDTQYF; CDR3nt: TGCAGTGCTAGGGGGTCCCTGGATACGCAGTATTTT
len: 16; abundance: many; j_gene: TRBJ2-7; d_gene: NA; v_gene: TRBV27; CDR3aa: CASSLSFGQRTYEQYF; CDR3nt: TGTGCCAGCAGTTTATCCTTCGGGCAACGGACCTACGAGCAGTACTTC
len: 17; abundance: NA; j_gene: TRBJ1-2; d_gene: NA; v_gene: TRBV7-9; CDR3aa: CASSLGSTGNPNYGYTF; CDR3nt: TGTGCCAGCAGCTTAGGATCCACAGGGAACCCTAACTATGGCTACACCTTC
len: 14; abundance: many; j_gene: TRBJ1-2; d_gene: NA; v_gene: TRBV7-9; CDR3aa: CASSLEGLRHGYTF; CDR3nt: TGTGCCAGCAGCTTAGAGGGTCTGAGGCATGGCTACACCTTC
len: 14; abundance: many; j_gene: TRBJ2-5; d_gene: NA; v_gene: TRBV6-6; CDR3aa: CASSYLDGQETQYF; CDR3nt: TGTGCCAGCAGTTACCTGGACGGACAAGAGACCCAGTACTTC
len: 15; abundance: many; j_gene: TRBJ2-7; d_gene: NA; v_gene: TRBV5-8; CDR3aa: CASSPPGDASYEQYF; CDR3nt: TGTGCCAGCAGCCCCCCAGGGGACGCCTCCTACGAGCAGTACTTC
len: 19; abundance: NA; j_gene: TRBJ1-1; d_gene: NA; v_gene: TRBV5-1; CDR3aa: CASSSSPQQSLVRNTEAFF; CDR3nt: TGCGCCAGCAGCTCCTCACCCCAACAGTCTCTGGTCAGGAACACTGAAGCTTTCTTT
len: 15; abundance: many; j_gene: TRBJ2-3; d_gene: NA; v_gene: TRBV28; CDR3aa: CASRSGAEGTDTQYF; CDR3nt: TGTGCCAGCCGGTCGGGGGCGGAGGGCACAGATACGCAGTATTTT
len: 18; abundance: NA; j_gene: TRBJ2-3; d_gene: TRBD1; v_gene: TRBV27; CDR3aa: CASRALDRGGGRTDTQYF; CDR3nt: TGTGCCAGCAGAGCCTTAGACAGGGGGGGGGGTAGGACAGATACGCAGTATTTT
len: 14; abundance: many; j_gene: TRBJ2-3; d_gene: NA; v_gene: TRBV27; CDR3aa: CASSLLPLGRKQYF; CDR3nt: TGTGCCAGCAGTTTACTCCCCCTGGGGCGTAAGCAGTATTTT
len: 18; abundance: many; j_gene: TRBJ2-2; d_gene: TRBD2; v_gene: TRBV7-2; CDR3aa: CASSQLGLALANTGELFF; CDR3nt: TGTGCCAGCAGCCAGCTTGGACTAGCTCTAGCGAACACCGGGGAGCTGTTTTTT
len: 15; abundance: many; j_gene: TRBJ2-7; d_gene: TRBD2; v_gene: TRBV9; CDR3aa: CASSPQGLAAYEQYF; CDR3nt: TGTGCCAGCAGCCCTCAGGGACTAGCGGCCTACGAGCAGTACTTC
len: 11; abundance: many; j_gene: TRBJ1-1; d_gene: NA; v_gene: TRBV2; CDR3aa: CASMQLTEALF; CDR3nt: TGTGCCAGCATGCAGCTCACTGAAGCTCTCTTT
len: 13; abundance: many; j_gene: TRBJ2-7; d_gene: NA; v_gene: TRBV10-3; CDR3aa: CAISESTRGEQYF; CDR3nt: TGTGCCATCAGTGAGTCGACTAGGGGCGAGCAGTACTTC
len: 15; abundance: NA; j_gene: TRBJ2-3; d_gene: TRBD2; v_gene: TRBV6-2/TRBV6-3; CDR3aa: CASSWTSPSLGTQYF; CDR3nt: TGTGCCAGCAGCTGGACTAGTCCCTCCCTCGGTACGCAGTATTTT
len: 13; abundance: many; j_gene: TRBJ2-3; d_gene: NA; v_gene: TRBV29-1; CDR3aa: CSVEKTRKDTQYF; CDR3nt: TGCAGCGTTGAGAAAACTAGAAAAGATACGCAGTATTTT
len: 16; abundance: many; j_gene: TRBJ2-1; d_gene: NA; v_gene: TRBV20-1; CDR3aa: CSASVIGASPRYEQFF; CDR3nt: TGCAGTGCTAGCGTTATAGGGGCTAGCCCAAGGTATGAGCAGTTCTTC
len: 15; abundance: many; j_gene: TRBJ2-7; d_gene: TRBD2; v_gene: TRBV2; CDR3aa: CASRPGTSGFYEQYF; CDR3nt: TGTGCCAGCAGACCCGGGACTAGCGGGTTCTACGAGCAGTACTTC
len: 16; abundance: many; j_gene: TRBJ2-7; d_gene: TRBD1; v_gene: TRBV13; CDR3aa: CASSVRDRGISYEQYF; CDR3nt: TGTGCCAGCAGCGTGAGGGACAGGGGGATCTCCTACGAGCAGTACTTC
len: 15; abundance: few; j_gene: TRBJ2-7; d_gene: NA; v_gene: TRBV28; CDR3aa: CASSFRPLNRDEQYF; CDR3nt: TGTGCCAGCAGTTTTCGACCCCTTAATAGAGACGAGCAGTACTTC
len: 12; abundance: many; j_gene: TRBJ1-5; d_gene: NA; v_gene: TRBV10-3; CDR3aa: CAISEGDQPQHF; CDR3nt: TGTGCCATCAGTGAGGGGGATCAGCCCCAGCATTTT
len: 13; abundance: few; j_gene: TRBJ1-4; d_gene: NA; v_gene: TRBV25-1; CDR3aa: CASSGGVFGKLFF; CDR3nt: TGTGCCAGCAGTGGAGGGGTTTTCGGAAAACTGTTTTTT
len: 14; abundance: NA; j_gene: TRBJ1-4; d_gene: TRBD1; v_gene: TRBV5-1; CDR3aa: CASSSGGSGEKLFF; CDR3nt: TGCGCCAGCAGCTCAGGGGGCTCGGGTGAAAAACTGTTTTTT
len: 15; abundance: few; j_gene: TRBJ1-5; d_gene: TRBD1; v_gene: TRBV19; CDR3aa: CASSDRALSNQPQHF; CDR3nt: TGTGCCAGTAGTGACAGGGCTCTTAGCAATCAGCCCCAGCATTTT
len: 16; abundance: NA; j_gene: TRBJ1-5; d_gene: NA; v_gene: TRBV4-1; CDR3aa: CASSQADGFLGQPQHF; CDR3nt: TGCGCCAGCAGCCAAGCTGATGGGTTTTTGGGTCAGCCCCAGCATTTT
len: 15; abundance: many; j_gene: TRBJ2-7; d_gene: TRBD1; v_gene: TRBV7-3; CDR3aa: CASSLEQGGFYEQYF; CDR3nt: TGTGCCAGCAGCTTAGAACAGGGGGGTTTCTACGAGCAGTACTTC
len: 16; abundance: many; j_gene: TRBJ2-7; d_gene: TRBD2; v_gene: TRBV28; CDR3aa: CASSLASGGYSYEQYF; CDR3nt: TGTGCCAGCAGTTTAGCTAGCGGGGGATACTCCTACGAGCAGTACTTC
len: 15; abundance: NA; j_gene: TRBJ2-3; d_gene: NA; v_gene: TRBV7-3; CDR3aa: CASSLQTGSTDTQYF; CDR3nt: TGTGCCAGCAGCTTGCAGACGGGTAGCACAGATACGCAGTATTTT
len: 14; abundance: many; j_gene: TRBJ1-1; d_gene: NA; v_gene: TRBV9; CDR3aa: CASREGLRNTEAFF; CDR3nt: TGTGCCAGCAGGGAGGGTCTTCGCAACACTGAAGCTTTCTTT
len: 16; abundance: many; j_gene: TRBJ2-5; d_gene: NA; v_gene: TRBV7-2; CDR3aa: CASSPTPLAYQETQYF; CDR3nt: TGTGCCAGCAGCCCCACCCCTTTAGCCTACCAAGAGACCCAGTACTTC